The 27 T cell receptor beta chains below all came from one sample that was sequenced in a study of shared clonotypes between healthy human individuals. Sequenced by immunoSEQ multiplex PCR; TCRdb stores in-frame clones only, minus some. This sample carries under 1 million clones, approximately 96% of them seen once, and the ten largest clones take less than 0.3%. CD8 cells classed as naive were CD45RO-negative and positively selected for CCR7, excluding terminally differentiated effector memory CD45RA+ cells. Sequenced: naive CD8+ T cells sorted from blood. These TCRs come from a man aged 25-45 years in good health.

Written as DNA, the CDR3 is TGTGCCAGCAGCACCCAGGCCAACTATGGCTACACCTTC. This translates into CASSTQANYGYTF. The chain joins TRBV9 to TRBJ1-2; no reliable D call. The CDR3 extends over 13 amino acids. V shed 4 bases and J shed 2 bases, with 9 bases lying between them. Per the germline V gene, CDR1 is SGDLS and CDR2 is YYNGEE.

The rearrangement joins TRBV25-1 to TRBJ2-7; no clear D gene. CDR3 size: 12 residues. Trimming took off 1 base at V and 4 bases at J, with 5 bases between the two ends. Germline-derived CDR1 and CDR2 are MGHDK and SYGVNS. CDR3 protein: CASSEFPYEQYF. The CDR3 DNA reads TGTGCCAGCAGTGAATTTCCTTACGAGCAGTACTTC.

The genes are TRBV7-2 and TRBJ2-7; TRBD2 matches 11 bases. Looked up from germline, CDR1 is SGHTA and CDR2 is FQGNSA. V was pared by 0 bases and J by 3 bases, with 7 bases of the junction left unmatched. This CDR3 spans 17 amino acids. CDR3 sequence: CASSLAGGLAGIYEQYF. DNA of the CDR3: TGTGCCAGCAGCTTAGCGGGTGGACTAGCGGGTATCTACGAGCAGTACTTC.

The CDR3 is CASSEGDEQYF. The CDR3 region has the DNA TGTGCCAGCAGCGAAGGGGACGAGCAGTACTTC. The chain carries TRBV7-8 and TRBJ2-7; TRBD1 might be the D (5 bases). V was clipped by 5 bases and J by 5 bases, with 7 bases between them. CDR1 is SGHVS, CDR2 FQNEAQ, per germline. CDR3 size: 11 residues.

A note on this clone: At the DNA level, this CDR3 is encoded by other sequences in the same sample as well. This chain connects TRBV9 to TRBJ2-1; 12 bases agree with TRBD2. Germline V gene sequence: CDR1 SGDLS, CDR2 YYNGEE. The CDR3 spans 16 residues. V lost 4 bases and J lost 3; bases outside the gene matches: 5. CDR3 loop: CASSPRTSGNYNEQFF. For the CDR3, the DNA is TGTGCCAGCAGCCCTAGGACTAGCGGGAACTACAATGAGCAGTTCTTC.

The J gene is TRBJ1-2, the V gene TRBV5-8; D might be TRBD1 (6 bases). From germline, CDR1 is SGHTS and CDR2 YDEGEE. The CDR3 runs to 13 residues. The V and J ends lost 4 bases and 8 bases respectively, with 15 bases between them. The CDR3: CASSLTGGKGYTF. Here the CDR3 DNA reads TGTGCCAGCAGCCTGACAGGCGGAAAAGGCTACACCTTC.

The V call is TRBV4-1, the J call TRBJ2-5; tentative D call: TRBD1 (5 bases). The CDR3 totals 17 residues. Trimming cost V 3 bases and J 2 bases, with 19 bases left between them. Germline V gene sequence: CDR1 MGHRA, CDR2 YSYEKL. The CDR3 nucleotides are TGCGCCAGCAGCCAGGCAATGACCGAAGGGGTACAAGAGACCCAGTACTTC. Its protein is CASSQAMTEGVQETQYF.

V is TRBV7-9 and J is TRBJ2-7, with TRBD2 identical over 14 bases. V lost 6 bases to trimming and J lost 0 bases; unmatched junction nucleotides: 10. The CDR3 spans 18 residues. Germline V CDR1 and CDR2: SEHNR, FQNEAQ (reference sequence). This CDR3 is CASRNTRLAGGSSYEQYF. In nucleotides, the CDR3 is TGTGCCAGCAGGAACACCCGACTAGCGGGAGGGAGCTCCTACGAGCAGTACTTC.

CDR3 sequence (DNA): TGTGCCAGCAGTCCCTTTACTAGCGGGCGTCACGAGCAGTACTTC. It translates to CASSPFTSGRHEQYF. This chain connects TRBV11-1 to TRBJ2-7; 9 positions agree with TRBD2. Germline values: CDR1 SGHAT, CDR2 FQDESV (reference sequence). V was pared by 6 bases and J by 5 bases, with 11 bases of the junction left unmatched. This CDR3 comprises 15 residues.

This rearrangement joins TRBV6-1 to TRBJ2-7; TRBD2 might be the D (6 bases). Trimming removed 0 bases from V and 4 bases from J, with 13 bases in between. Germline V gene sequence: CDR1 MNHNS, CDR2 SASEGT. This CDR3 is 15 amino acids long. DNA of the CDR3: TGTGCCAGCAGTGAAGCCACCGGGACTCTTTACGAGCAGTACTTC. This gives the protein CASSEATGTLYEQYF.

The chain carries TRBV28 and TRBJ2-7; TRBD2 might be the D (6 bases). Looked up from germline, CDR1 is MDHEN and CDR2 is SYDVKM. Deletions cut 5 bases from V and 4 bases from J, with 18 bases between. The CDR3 runs 15 residues. DNA for the CDR3: TGTGCCAGCAGTACCCGCTCGGTGGGAGGTTACGAGCAGTACTTC. It translates to CASSTRSVGGYEQYF.

The V call is TRBV4-1, the J call TRBJ1-1, with no clear D. With 4 bases removed from V and 11 bases from J, the gap between germline ends came to 17 bases. CDR1 is MGHRA and CDR2 is YSYEKL in the germline V gene. This CDR3 contains 13 residues. The CDR3 nucleotides are TGCGCCAGCAGCCCCTCGTTGAGGTTTGGGGCTTTCTTT. Its protein is CASSPSLRFGAFF.

The rearrangement uses TRBV5-1 and TRBJ1-1; D gene unclear. CDR1 is SGHRS and CDR2 is YFSETQ in the germline V gene. The CDR3 spans 12 residues. The V end was cut by 4 bases, the J end by 8 bases, with 12 bases between. In DNA form, the CDR3 reads TGCGCCAGCAGCGCTAAGCCTAAGGAAGCTTTCTTT. Amino acids: CASSAKPKEAFF. Filled out from reference TRBV5-1 and TRBJ1-1, the complete variable domain reads KAGVTQTPRYLIKTRGQQVTLSCSPISGHRSVSWYQQTPGQGLQFLFEYFSETQRNKGNFPGRFSGRQFSNSRSEMNVSTLELGDSALYLCASSAKPKEAFFGQGTRLTVV.

This clone appeared a single time. This chain links TRBV7-9 with TRBJ1-1; a possible D gene is TRBD1 (6 bases). This CDR3 is 14 amino acids long. The V gene's germline CDR1 is SEHNR and CDR2 FQNEAQ (reference sequence). V shed 5 bases and J shed 4 bases, with 14 bases lying between them. This CDR3 reads CASSSQDSPTEAFF. The CDR3 DNA reads as TGTGCCAGCAGCAGCCAGGACAGCCCCACTGAAGCTTTCTTT.

This clone was detected only once. V and J are TRBV7-9 and TRBJ2-7; 8 bases map to TRBD1. The CDR3 runs to 15 residues. CDR1 SEHNR and CDR2 FQNEAQ come from the germline V gene (reference sequence). The V segment lost 5 bases and the J segment 0 bases; nucleotides outside the gene matches: 6. In DNA, the CDR3 is TGTGCCAGCAGCCCAAGACAGGGGCCCTCCTACGAGCAGTACTTC. This gives the protein CASSPRQGPSYEQYF. The full variable domain, rest sourced from reference TRBV7-9 and TRBJ2-7, is DTGVSQNPRHKITKRGQNVTFRCDPISEHNRLYWYRQTLGQGPEFLTYFQNEAQLEKSRLLSDRFSAERPKGSFSTLEIQRTEQGDSAMYLCASSPRQGPSYEQYFGPGTRLTVT.

The chain is built from TRBV14 and TRBJ2-2, with D possibly being TRBD2 (6 bases). Trimming stripped 8 bases from V and 6 bases from J, with 22 bases between. The germline gives CDR1 SGHDN, CDR2 FVKESK. The CDR3 extends over 16 amino acids. The DNA of the CDR3 is TGTGCCAGCTCCGCCCGGGACTCAGGACCCGCCGGGGAGCTGTTTTTT. It is translated as CASSARDSGPAGELFF.

The chain uses TRBV28 and TRBJ2-7, with D possibly TRBD1 on 6 matching bases. CDR1 MDHEN and CDR2 SYDVKM come from the germline V gene. This CDR3 is built from 12 residues. V was pared by 11 bases and J by 6 bases, with 17 bases between. The CDR3 spells CAVDSRGLEQYF. The CDR3 nucleotides are TGTGCCGTGGACAGCCGGGGCCTCGAGCAGTACTTC.

The chain is built from TRBV9 and TRBJ2-2; 16 nucleotides agree with TRBD2. Trimming at V came to 3 bases and at J to 3 bases, leaving 14 bases not matched to a gene. This CDR3 contains 21 residues. From germline, CDR1 is SGDLS and CDR2 YYNGEE. CDR3 residues: CASSEASGTSGRADDTGELFF. Written as DNA, the CDR3 is TGTGCCAGCAGCGAGGCCTCCGGGACTAGCGGGAGGGCCGATGACACCGGGGAGCTGTTTTTT.

The chain links TRBV27 to TRBJ1-5; tentative D call: TRBD1 (6 bases). Germline V CDR1 and CDR2: MNHEY, SMNVEV (reference sequence). This CDR3 has 15 residues. Trimming shortened V by 5 bases and J by 1 base, and 12 bases separated the two germline ends. The chain's CDR3 is CASSPGTNSNQPQHF. The DNA of the CDR3 is TGTGCCAGCAGTCCGGGGACAAACAGCAATCAGCCCCAGCATTTT.

The CDR3 is CATSRDLPSGDPQLTDTQYF. CDR3 nucleotides: TGTGCCACCAGCAGAGATCTGCCTAGCGGAGATCCCCAACTCACAGATACGCAGTATTTT. V and J are TRBV15 and TRBJ2-3; TRBD2 matches at 7 bases. Trimming took 0 bases from V and 2 from J; bases not matched to a gene: 17. This CDR3 region has 20 residues. CDR1 LNHNV and CDR2 YYDKDF come from the germline V gene (reference sequence).

The genes are TRBV7-2 and TRBJ2-1; possibly TRBD1 or TRBD2 for D (6 bases each). The germline gives CDR1 SGHTA, CDR2 FQGNSA. V was pared by 4 bases and J by 7 bases, with 20 bases between. This CDR3 is built from 16 residues. The CDR3 loop is CASSSPEGGGSNEQFF. CDR3 nucleotides: TGTGCCAGCAGCTCCCCGGAGGGGGGAGGAAGTAATGAGCAGTTCTTC.

CDR3 region: CASSFGVLAGTGELFF. CDR3 sequence (DNA): TGTGCCAGCAGTTTTGGTGTGTTAGCGGGAACCGGGGAGCTGTTTTTT. The rearrangement uses TRBV27 and TRBJ2-2, with TRBD2 matching over 8 bases. Germline V CDR1 and CDR2: MNHEY, SMNVEV (reference sequence). V lost 3 bases and J lost 5; bases outside the gene matches: 8. This CDR3 contains 16 residues.

The J gene is TRBJ2-1, the V gene TRBV7-9; no firm D call. Looked up from germline, CDR1 is SEHNR and CDR2 is FQNEAQ (reference sequence). This CDR3 is 13 amino acids long. The germline V and J ends were trimmed by 5 bases and 5 bases, with 10 bases remaining between them. CDR3 loop: CASSQNPNNEQFF. Written as DNA, the CDR3 is TGTGCCAGCAGCCAAAACCCTAACAATGAGCAGTTCTTC.

The chain recombines TRBV5-8 with TRBJ2-5; either TRBD1 or TRBD2 may fit D (6 bases each). CDR1 is SGHTS, CDR2 YDEGEE, per germline. The CDR3 contains 14 residues. V lost 0 bases, J lost 5 bases, and 11 bases lay in between. CDR3 loop: CASSLGQGRETQYF. DNA of the CDR3: TGTGCCAGCAGCTTGGGGCAGGGGAGGGAGACCCAGTACTTC.

The genes are TRBV30 and TRBJ1-2; D unresolved. The CDR3 runs 15 residues. The germline gives CDR1 GTSNPN, CDR2 SVGIG (reference sequence). V dropped 3 bases and J dropped 2 bases, with 16 bases sitting between them. The CDR3 nucleotides read TGTGCCTGGAGGAGGGCTGCAACCAGAAACTATGGCTACACCTTC. It translates to CAWRRAATRNYGYTF.

The chain recombines TRBV5-5 with TRBJ1-1; 9 nucleotides agree with TRBD1. The CDR3 is made up of 15 amino acids. Trimming took 4 bases from V and 1 from J; bases not matched to a gene: 5. The germline V gene encodes CDR1 SGHKS and CDR2 YYEKEE (reference sequence). The CDR3 region has the DNA TGTGCCAGCAGCCAGCCGGGACAGGGGAACACTGAAGCTTTCTTT. Translation gives CASSQPGQGNTEAFF.

The chain employs TRBV18 and TRBJ2-7; D unclear. The length of the CDR3 is 15 residues. Germline lookup yields CDR1 KGHSH and CDR2 LQKENI. V was clipped by 3 bases and J by 0 bases, with 12 bases between them. The CDR3 spells CASSPRASSSYEQYF. The CDR3, as DNA: TGTGCCAGCTCACCCAGAGCGTCAAGCTCCTACGAGCAGTACTTC.